This T cell receptor (beta chain) was observed in a study of Graves' ophthalmopathy and Graves' hyperthyroidism. Across the study: Pretreatment peripheral blood was obtained at initial diagnosis.

Germline V gene data show CDR1 as MNHNS and CDR2 as SASEGT. This CDR3 has 11 amino acids. CDR3 regions of TCR beta were amplified from RNA transcripts. HTBI-primed first-round RT-PCR preceded second-round multiplex PCR. Using its own MiXCR run on the multiplex PCR reads, TCRdb lists one record per CDR3 protein. The data hold 400,000 to 450,000 distinct CDR3 sequences, with roughly 21% observed a single time. Participants with hyperthyroidism, aged 18 to 65, were newly diagnosed with under 2 months' duration. As concerns this clonotype: At one end, the junction sequence differs from germline, possibly due to a read error.

The chain couples TRBV6-1 to TRBJ1-2; tentative D call: TRBD1 (5 bases). Sequencing was performed on peripheral blood. The sequence was obtained from a woman aged 18-29 years with stable Graves' hyperthyroidism. This CDR3 is CHRDGESGYTF. CDR3 nucleotides: TGCCACCGGGACGGCGAAAGTGGCTACACCTTC.